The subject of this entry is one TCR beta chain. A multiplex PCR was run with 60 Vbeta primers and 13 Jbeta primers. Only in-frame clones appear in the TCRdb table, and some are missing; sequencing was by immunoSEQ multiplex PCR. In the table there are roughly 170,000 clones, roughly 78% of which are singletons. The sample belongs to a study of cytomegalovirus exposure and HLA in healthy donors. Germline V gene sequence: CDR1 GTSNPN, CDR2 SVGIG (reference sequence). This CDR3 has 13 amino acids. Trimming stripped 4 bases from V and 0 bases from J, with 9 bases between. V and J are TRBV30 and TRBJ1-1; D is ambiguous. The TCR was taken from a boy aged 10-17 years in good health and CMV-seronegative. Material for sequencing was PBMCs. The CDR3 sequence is CAWKEELNTEAFF. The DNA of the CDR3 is TGTGCCTGGAAAGAGGAGCTGAACACTGAAGCTTTCTTT.